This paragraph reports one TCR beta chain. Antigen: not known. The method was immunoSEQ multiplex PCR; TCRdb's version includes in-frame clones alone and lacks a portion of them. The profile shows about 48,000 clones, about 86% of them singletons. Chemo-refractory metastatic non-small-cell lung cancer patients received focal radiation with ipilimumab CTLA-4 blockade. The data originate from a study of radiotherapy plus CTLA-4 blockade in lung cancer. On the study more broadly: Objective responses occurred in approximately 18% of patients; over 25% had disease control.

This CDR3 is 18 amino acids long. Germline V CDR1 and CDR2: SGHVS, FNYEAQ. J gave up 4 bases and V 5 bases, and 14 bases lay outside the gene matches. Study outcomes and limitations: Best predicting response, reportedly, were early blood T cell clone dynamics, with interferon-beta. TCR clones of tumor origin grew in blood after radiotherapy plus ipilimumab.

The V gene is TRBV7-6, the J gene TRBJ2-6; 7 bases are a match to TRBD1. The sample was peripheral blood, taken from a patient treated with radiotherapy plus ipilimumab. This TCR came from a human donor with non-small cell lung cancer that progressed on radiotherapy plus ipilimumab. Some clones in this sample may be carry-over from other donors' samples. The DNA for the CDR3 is TGTGCCAGCAGCCTGAGGACAGGCAAGGTGGGGGGGGCCAACGTCCTGACTTTC. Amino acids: CASSLRTGKVGGANVLTF.